This T cell receptor beta chain was captured in a study of monozygotic twins with inflammatory bowel disease. TCRdb reprocessed the 5' RACE reads and keeps a single row for each CDR3 protein, giving no DNA. The table lists about 300,000 distinct CDR3 sequences. General study results and limits: Whereas healthy co-twins had higher TCRbeta diversity (inverse Simpson), IBD patients had lower diversity.

Researchers collected 2 to 2.5 ml of blood per donor. In regard to this clonotype: Its antigen is unknown.

Germline CDR1 is LGHNA and CDR2 is YSLEER. The CDR3 consists of 16 residues. The rearrangement links TRBV4-3 to TRBJ2-2; as DNA is missing, the TRBD2 call by TCRdb cannot be tested. Sequencing was done on a sample of blood. This sequence was found in a human donor with ulcerative colitis or Crohn's disease, or a healthy co-twin of an affected twin (not recorded which). The CDR3 loop is CASSQTAGANTGELFF.